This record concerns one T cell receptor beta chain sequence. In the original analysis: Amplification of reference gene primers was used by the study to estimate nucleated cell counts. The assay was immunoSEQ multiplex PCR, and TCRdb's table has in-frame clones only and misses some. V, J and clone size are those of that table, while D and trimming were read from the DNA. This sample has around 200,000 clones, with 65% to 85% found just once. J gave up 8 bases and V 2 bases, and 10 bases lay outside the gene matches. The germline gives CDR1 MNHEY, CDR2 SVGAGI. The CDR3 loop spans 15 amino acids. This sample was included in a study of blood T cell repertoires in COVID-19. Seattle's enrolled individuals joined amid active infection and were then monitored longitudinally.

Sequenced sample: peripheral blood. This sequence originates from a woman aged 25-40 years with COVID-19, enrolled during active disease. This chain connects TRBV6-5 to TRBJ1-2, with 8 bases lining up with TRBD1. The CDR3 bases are TGTGCCAGCAGTTACGGGACAGGCGCCCCGTGGGGCTACACCTTC. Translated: CASSYGTGAPWGYTF.